Listed here are 30 T cell receptor beta chains from one sample, sequenced in a study of OX40 agonist ivuxolimab in advanced cancers. The data were produced by immunoSEQ multiplex PCR, yet TCRdb's version contains in-frame clones alone and is incomplete. The data hold 53,000 or so clones, with approximately 81% observed a single time. The sequencing here drew on CD4+ or CD8+ T cells sorted from blood, taken in a trial of the OX40 agonist ivuxolimab. These TCRs come from an adult with an advanced solid tumor such as melanoma, head and neck, liver or kidney cancer.

The rearrangement joins TRBV2 to TRBJ2-5; 9 nucleotides agree with TRBD1. V lost 6 bases, J lost 1 base, and 3 bases stayed unmatched. This CDR3 comprises 14 residues. Germline V gene sequence: CDR1 SNHLY, CDR2 FYNNEI. CDR3 sequence (DNA): TGTGCCAGCAGAGCGGACAGGGGCCAAGAGACCCAGTACTTC. Translating gives CASRADRGQETQYF.

This rearrangement joins TRBV5-8 to TRBJ1-2, with D perhaps TRBD1 (6 bases). This CDR3 has 13 amino acids. The ends were cut back, 1 base at V and 7 bases at J, with 11 bases in the middle. Looked up from germline, CDR1 is SGHTS and CDR2 is YDEGEE. In DNA, the CDR3 is TGTGCCAGCAGCTTGAACAGGGCAGGTGGCTACACCTTC. Its protein is CASSLNRAGGYTF.

V is TRBV2 and J is TRBJ2-2; D is unresolved. The germline V and J ends were trimmed by 7 bases and 5 bases, with 8 bases remaining between them. The germline V gene encodes CDR1 SNHLY and CDR2 FYNNEI. This CDR3 has 12 residues. CDR3 protein: CASKQRTGELFF. In DNA form, the CDR3 reads TGTGCCAGCAAGCAAAGGACCGGGGAGCTGTTTTTT.

This chain links TRBV12-5 with TRBJ1-6; 7 bases are shared with TRBD1. V dropped 0 bases and J dropped 0; count of bases not matched to a gene: 8. CDR1 is LGHNT, CDR2 FRNRAP, per germline. The CDR3 is 19 residues long. CDR3 coding DNA: TGTGCTAGTGGTTTGGTACTAGGGGGCGGGGGCTCCTATAATTCACCCCTCCACTTT. Translated, it gives CASGLVLGGGGSYNSPLHF. Looking up the rest from reference TRBV12-5 and TRBJ1-6 gives the full variable domain: DARVTQTPRHKVTEMGQEVTMRCQPILGHNTVFWYRQTMMQGLELLAYFRNRAPLDDSGMPKDRFSAEMPDATLATLKIQPSEPRDSAVYFCASGLVLGGGGSYNSPLHFGNGTRLTVT.

The chain couples TRBV5-5 to TRBJ2-1; D is perhaps TRBD2 (5 bases). The CDR3 has 16 amino acids. The V gene's germline CDR1 is SGHKS and CDR2 YYEKEE (reference sequence). V was trimmed by 0 bases and J by 4 bases, leaving 14 bases between them. The CDR3 bases are TGTGCCAGCAGCTTGGACCTAGCCATCCAATACAATGAGCAGTTCTTC. Translation gives CASSLDLAIQYNEQFF.

This clone was detected a few times. The chain couples TRBV10-2 to TRBJ1-2, with D unclear. Per germline, CDR1 WSHSY and CDR2 SAAADI. The CDR3 covers 12 residues. V was clipped by 3 bases and J by 4 bases, with 6 bases between them. The CDR3 DNA is TGCGCCAGCAGTGATAGAAGCTATGGCTACACCTTC. Its protein is CASSDRSYGYTF.

The chain combines TRBV5-4 with TRBJ1-3; TRBD1 is a possible D gene (5 bases). This CDR3 has 17 residues. CDR1 is SGHNT, CDR2 YYREEE, per germline (reference sequence). V shed 4 bases and J shed 4 bases, with 21 bases lying between them. The CDR3 DNA reads TGTGCCAGCAGCCCACAGAAAACAGGCCTAAGGGGAAACACCATATATTTT. It specifies CASSPQKTGLRGNTIYF.

The chain has TRBV19 and TRBJ2-1; tentatively, D is TRBD2 (5 bases). The CDR3 totals 14 residues. Germline CDR1 reads LNHDA; CDR2 reads SQIVND (reference sequence). Trimming took 0 bases from V and 7 from J, leaving 10 bases between them. CDR3 DNA sequence: TGTGCCAGTAGTATAGATGAGGGCGGGAATGAGCAGTTCTTC. This codes for CASSIDEGGNEQFF.

The chain carries TRBV7-2 and TRBJ2-3, with D unresolved. From germline, CDR1 is SGHTA and CDR2 FQGNSA. This CDR3 spans 18 amino acids. V lost 1 base to trimming and J lost 0 bases, with 17 bases between them. DNA of the CDR3: TGTGCCAGCAGCTTAGTAGGCGTTGGAATGACTAGCACAGATACGCAGTATTTT. This translates into CASSLVGVGMTSTDTQYF.

The chain employs TRBV7-7 and TRBJ1-1, with D perhaps matching TRBD1 (6 bases). The germline V and J ends were trimmed by 5 bases and 2 bases, with 12 bases remaining between them. The CDR3 extends over 14 amino acids. The V gene's germline CDR1 is SSHAT and CDR2 FNYEAQ (reference sequence). Here the CDR3 reads CASSPQGTNTEAFF. CDR3 coding DNA: TGTGCCAGCAGCCCACAGGGTACTAACACTGAAGCTTTCTTT.

CDR3 bases: TGTGCCAGCAGCTTAGAATTCGGGAGAGGTTTAGGGGAGCTGTTTTTT. Translated: CASSLEFGRGLGELFF. The chain uses TRBV11-3 and TRBJ2-2; possibly TRBD2 for D (6 bases). This CDR3 spans 16 amino acids. The V gene's germline CDR1 is SGHNT and CDR2 YENEEA. The germline V and J ends were trimmed by 0 bases and 8 bases, with 16 bases remaining between them.

The J gene is TRBJ2-3, the V gene TRBV5-8; TRBD2 matches at 14 bases. Trimming at V came to 4 bases and at J to 5 bases, leaving 9 bases not matched to a gene. CDR1 is SGHTS, CDR2 YDEGEE, per germline. The CDR3 totals 17 residues. CDR3 loop: CASSNRGLAGVQDTQYF. The CDR3 bases are TGTGCCAGCAGCAATAGGGGACTAGCGGGAGTTCAAGATACGCAGTATTTT.

The rearrangement joins TRBV7-2 to TRBJ2-3; 7 nucleotides align to TRBD2. This CDR3 contains 17 residues. Germline CDR1 and CDR2: SGHTA and FQGNSA. With V trimmed by 3 bases and J by 3 bases, 12 bases remained unmatched. Here the CDR3 reads CASSFGIGLGLTDTQYF. The CDR3 region has the DNA TGTGCCAGCAGCTTCGGGATAGGACTAGGACTTACAGATACGCAGTATTTT.

The chain has TRBV18 and TRBJ2-2, with TRBD2 matching 7 bases. J was trimmed by 3 bases and V by 2 bases; bases with no gene match: 3. Per germline, CDR1 KGHSH and CDR2 LQKENI. The CDR3 totals 15 residues. The CDR3 reads CASSPSLADTGELFF. The CDR3 DNA follows: TGTGCCAGCTCACCAAGTCTAGCGGACACCGGGGAGCTGTTTTTT.

The chain links TRBV27 to TRBJ1-2; D might be TRBD1 (5 bases). The V gene lost 5 bases and the J gene lost 2 bases, with 21 bases spanning the gap. CDR3 length equals 17 residues. CDR1 MNHEY and CDR2 SMNVEV come from the germline V gene (reference sequence). The CDR3 loop is CASSPQGERGVNYGYTF. Here the CDR3 DNA reads TGTGCCAGCAGTCCTCAAGGGGAGAGGGGCGTAAACTATGGCTACACCTTC.

Here the CDR3 DNA reads TGTGCCAGCTCACCCCCCCACGGAGGACTAGCGGGATTCGAGCAGTTCTTC. This sequence encodes CASSPPHGGLAGFEQFF. The V and J genes are TRBV18 and TRBJ2-1, with 12 positions matching TRBD2. CDR1 KGHSH and CDR2 LQKENI come from the germline V gene. This CDR3 region has 17 residues. J gave up 10 bases and V 3 bases, and 13 bases lay outside the gene matches.

This clone was picked up one time. The genes are TRBV5-6 and TRBJ1-1; tentatively, D is TRBD1 (5 bases). Germline CDR1 and CDR2: SGHDT and YYEEEE. Deletions cut 2 bases from V and 0 bases from J, with 8 bases between. The CDR3 is 14 amino acids. CDR3 DNA sequence: TGTGCCAGCAGCTTTGGGGGAGTGAACACTGAAGCTTTCTTT. Its protein product is CASSFGGVNTEAFF.

The gene calls are TRBV18 and TRBJ2-2; possible D gene TRBD2, 5 bases. Germline V lookup: CDR1 KGHSH, CDR2 LQKENI. This CDR3 contains 16 residues. V was shortened by 2 bases and J by 0 bases, with 10 bases between the two germline ends. CDR3 residues: CASSPSSSSNTGELFF. For the CDR3, the DNA is TGTGCCAGCTCACCATCTTCTAGCTCGAACACCGGGGAGCTGTTTTTT.

The chain recombines TRBV7-9 with TRBJ1-1; 9 bases align to TRBD1. This CDR3 is built from 15 residues. Germline V lookup: CDR1 SEHNR, CDR2 FQNEAQ (reference sequence). V dropped 5 bases and J dropped 5; count of bases not matched to a gene: 9. DNA of the CDR3: TGTGCCAGCAGCCGAACACAGGGGGCGAGAACTGAAGCTTTCTTT. Translating it yields CASSRTQGARTEAFF.

The V and J genes are TRBV5-8 and TRBJ2-2; D perhaps matches TRBD2 (6 bases). V dropped 0 bases and J dropped 4 bases, with 13 bases sitting between them. This CDR3 has 16 residues. Germline lookup yields CDR1 SGHTS and CDR2 YDEGEE. The CDR3 is CASSLGTGAVTGELFF. DNA for the CDR3: TGTGCCAGCAGCTTGGGAACGGGAGCGGTCACCGGGGAGCTGTTTTTT.

This clone was detected a few times. The rearrangement joins TRBV5-8 to TRBJ1-5; possibly TRBD1 for D (6 bases). Germline assignment: CDR1 SGHTS and CDR2 YDEGEE. V was pared by 4 bases and J by 4 bases, with 21 bases between. The CDR3 extends over 17 amino acids. The chain's CDR3 is CASSHRAGTRDNQPQHF. In DNA, the CDR3 is TGTGCCAGCAGCCACCGAGCGGGGACAAGAGATAATCAGCCCCAGCATTTT.

The chain has TRBV25-1 and TRBJ2-2; either TRBD1 or TRBD2 may supply D (7 bases each). Germline values: CDR1 MGHDK, CDR2 SYGVNS. V lost 10 bases, J lost 5 bases, and 20 bases lay in between. This CDR3 spans 15 amino acids. The CDR3 loop is CATSTGRGWTGELFF. The CDR3 DNA follows: TGTGCCACTTCGACAGGGAGGGGGTGGACCGGGGAGCTGTTTTTT.

This clone counts as medium-sized. The chain couples TRBV5-1 to TRBJ2-1; D not resolved. CDR3 length equals 13 residues. Germline-derived CDR1 and CDR2 are SGHRS and YFSETQ. V lost 0 bases to trimming and J lost 5 bases, with 6 bases between them. CDR3 sequence: CASSLATNNEQFF. The CDR3 coding sequence is TGCGCCAGCAGCTTGGCCACCAACAATGAGCAGTTCTTC.

The chain carries TRBV4-2 and TRBJ1-5, with 8 bases identical to TRBD1. The CDR3 has 14 amino acids. V shed 4 bases and J 6 bases; nucleotides not matched to a gene: 5. CDR1 is LGHNA, CDR2 YNFKEQ, per germline. CDR3 sequence (DNA): TGTGCCAGCAGCCCTACAGGGGGAGCTCAGCCCCAGCATTTT. Its protein product is CASSPTGGAQPQHF.

V and J are TRBV15 and TRBJ1-1; D may be TRBD1 (6 bases). Germline V gene lookup returns CDR1 LNHNV and CDR2 YYDKDF (reference sequence). V was trimmed by 4 bases and J by 4 bases, leaving 16 bases between them. The CDR3 has 15 amino acids. CDR3 protein: CATSTEPQGSTEAFF. The CDR3 DNA reads TGTGCCACCAGCACAGAACCTCAGGGGTCCACTGAAGCTTTCTTT.

The chain recombines TRBV2 with TRBJ2-3; D is perhaps TRBD2 (5 bases). V was cut by 3 bases and J by 0 bases, with 13 bases left in between. Germline loops: CDR1 SNHLY, CDR2 FYNNEI. This CDR3 contains 16 residues. The CDR3 spells CASSDLDYPSTDTQYF. CDR3 coding DNA: TGTGCCAGCAGTGATCTAGACTACCCGAGCACAGATACGCAGTATTTT.

The chain carries TRBV7-2 and TRBJ2-1, with D tentatively TRBD2 (5 bases). Germline V gene sequence: CDR1 SGHTA, CDR2 FQGNSA. V gave up 1 base and J gave up 2 bases, with 9 bases separating them. This CDR3 comprises 15 residues. The CDR3 region has the DNA TGTGCCAGCAGCTTAGGAGGGAGCCCCTACAATGAGCAGTTCTTC. This gives the protein CASSLGGSPYNEQFF.

The V call is TRBV6-5, the J call TRBJ2-5; no clear D gene. Trimming left V 2 bases short and J 4 bases short, with 8 bases between. The V gene's germline CDR1 is MNHEY and CDR2 SVGAGI. There are 13 residues in the CDR3. The CDR3 here is CASSYDFGETQYF. CDR3 sequence (DNA): TGTGCCAGCAGTTACGATTTCGGAGAGACCCAGTACTTC.

V usage is TRBV9 and J usage is TRBJ2-3, with a tentative D call TRBD1 (5 bases). Germline loops: CDR1 SGDLS, CDR2 YYNGEE. Trimming left V 7 bases short and J 2 bases short, with 14 bases between. The CDR3 consists of 14 residues. CDR3 region: CASGAGSNTDTQYF. As DNA, the CDR3 is TGTGCCAGCGGGGCCGGATCCAACACAGATACGCAGTATTTT.

This chain uses TRBV6-1 with TRBJ2-3; D is unresolved. CDR3 length: 12 residues. V gave up 1 base and J gave up 8 bases, with 7 bases separating them. Germline values: CDR1 MNHNS, CDR2 SASEGT. CDR3 DNA: TGTGCCAGCAGTGAAGAAGGCGGTACGCAGTATTTT. Translating gives CASSEEGGTQYF.